The source of this T cell receptor (beta chain) is a study of CD8+ T cells in alopecia areata. General study points: Higher clonality was seen in lesional scalp than in normal scalp, especially in alopecia totalis/universalis.

Extraction of RNA preceded its reverse transcription into cDNA, which served as the sequencing template. Libraries were prepared by immunoSEQ multiplex PCR; TCRdb keeps only in-frame clonotypes and omits some of them. In the table there are around 98,000 clones, 35% to 45% of which are singletons. V lost 2 bases and J 7 bases, leaving 16 bases between the germline ends. The CDR3 runs 14 residues. Germline V CDR1 and CDR2: SQVTM, ANQGSEA. In this sample, this clone turned up a few times. Its specificity is not known. Sorting from PBMCs produced CD4+ and CD8+ T cells. The chain has TRBV29-1 and TRBJ2-3, with D uncertain. The clonotype was recovered from a human donor with alopecia areata. The sequenced sample consisted of CD4+ T cells sorted from blood. For the CDR3, the DNA is TGCAGCGTTGAACGGTTGGCATGGGGAAATACGCAGTATTTT. This codes for CSVERLAWGNTQYF.